This TCR beta chain is from a study of T cells in Graves' hyperthyroidism and ophthalmopathy. General study points: Before onset, by a median of around 6.4 months, the model predicted ophthalmopathy.

The definition of stable Graves' hyperthyroidism was no ophthalmopathy progression within 18 months. The source material, RNA transcripts, was used to amplify TCR beta CDR3 regions. A first-round RT-PCR of the TCR CDR3 used the HTBI primer set. TCRdb used MiXCR to reprocess the multiplex PCR reads, holding one entry per CDR3 protein. Among a few hundred thousand distinct CDR3 sequences listed, more than 15% were seen once. This CDR3 is 14 amino acids long. The germline CDR1 and CDR2 sequences are SGHRS and YFSETQ. This clonotype was counted a single time. The antigen is not known. With a much larger clone just one base away, this may be a read error.

Sequenced sample: blood. This rearrangement joins TRBV5-1 to TRBJ2-7; D is ambiguous. This TCR was sampled from a woman between 25 and 40 years old with Graves' hyperthyroidism. The CDR3 region is CASSLATGTYGQYF. CDR3 DNA sequence: TGTGCCAGCAGCTTAGCCACTGGAACCTACGGGCAGTACTTC.